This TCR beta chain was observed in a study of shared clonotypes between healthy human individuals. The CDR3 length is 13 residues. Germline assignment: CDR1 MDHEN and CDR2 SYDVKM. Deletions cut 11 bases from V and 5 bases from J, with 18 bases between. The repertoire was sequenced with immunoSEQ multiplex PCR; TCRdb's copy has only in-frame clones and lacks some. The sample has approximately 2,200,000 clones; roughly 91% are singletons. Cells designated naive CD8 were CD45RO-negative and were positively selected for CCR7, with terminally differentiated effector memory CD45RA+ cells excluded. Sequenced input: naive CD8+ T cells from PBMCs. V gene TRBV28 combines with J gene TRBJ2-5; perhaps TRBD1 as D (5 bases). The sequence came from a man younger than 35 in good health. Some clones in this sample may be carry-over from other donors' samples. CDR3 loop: CAGSEDSRETQYF. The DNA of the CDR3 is TGTGCCGGTTCCGAAGACAGCCGCGAGACCCAGTACTTC.